These 18 T cell receptor beta chains were all obtained from the same sample, sequenced in a study of CD8 T cells in ankylosing spondylitis. One entry per CDR3 protein, called by TCRdb with MiXCR from the 5' RACE reads. The sample yields 100,000 to 150,000 distinct CDR3 sequences, over 15% seen once. Overall study results and limits: A motif in TCR beta, a set of under ten highly homologous variants, appeared characteristic of ankylosing spondylitis blood.

The antigens for these receptors are not known. What was sequenced was blood, either unsorted or a sorted T cell fraction (not recorded which). These receptors were taken from a male donor with ankylosing spondylitis.

Only a few counts were recorded for this clonotype. The rearrangement joins TRBV15 to TRBJ2-1; no firm D call. The V gene's germline CDR1 is LNHNV and CDR2 YYDKDF (reference sequence). With 0 bases removed from V and 7 bases from J, the gap between germline ends came to 10 bases. This CDR3 spans 14 amino acids. In DNA form, the CDR3 reads TGTGCCACCAGCAGAGAGCAGGACGGGAATGAGCAGTTCTTC. Translated: CATSREQDGNEQFF.

The V call is TRBV15, the J call TRBJ2-7; unclear D gene. This CDR3 has 13 amino acids. With 5 bases removed from V and 0 bases from J, the gap between germline ends came to 8 bases. Germline assignment: CDR1 LNHNV and CDR2 YYDKDF (reference sequence). The CDR3 region has the DNA TGTGCCACCAGCTCTGGGTTCTCCTACGAGCAGTACTTC. Amino acids: CATSSGFSYEQYF.

In its sample, this clonotype was seen a few times. The V gene is TRBV28, the J gene TRBJ2-1; TRBD1 matches at 7 bases. Germline trimming cut 5 bases from V and 6 bases from J; bases unmatched to any gene: 7. The length of the CDR3 is 14 residues. CDR1 is MDHEN, CDR2 SYDVKM, per germline. The CDR3 nucleotides are TGTGCCAGCAGTCCCTTGGCAGGGGGCAATGAGCAGTTCTTC. Amino acids: CASSPLAGGNEQFF. Variable domain in full (rest from reference TRBV28 and TRBJ2-1): DVKVTQSSRYLVKRTGEKVFLECVQDMDHENMFWYRQDPGLGLRLIYFSYDVKMKEKGDIPEGYSVSREKKERFSLILESASTNQTSMYLCASSPLAGGNEQFFGPGTRLTVL.

In this sample, this clonotype turned up a few times. The chain has TRBV29-1 and TRBJ2-1, with D hard to call. V was pared by 5 bases and J by 0 bases, with 5 bases between. The length of the CDR3 is 12 residues. Germline V gives CDR1 SQVTM, CDR2 ANQGSEA. CDR3 loop: CSVHSSYNEQFF. DNA for the CDR3: TGCAGCGTTCACAGCTCCTACAATGAGCAGTTCTTC.

This clonotype was counted between two and nine times. The chain has TRBV7-9 and TRBJ2-1; 13 nucleotides match TRBD2. The germline V gene has CDR1 SEHNR and CDR2 FQNEAQ (reference sequence). The CDR3 length is 16 residues. J was trimmed by 6 bases and V by 5 bases; bases with no gene match: 7. This CDR3 reads CASSQMRTSGSNEQFF. The CDR3 DNA sequence: TGTGCCAGCAGCCAAATGCGGACTAGCGGGAGCAATGAGCAGTTCTTC. Looking up the rest from reference TRBV7-9 and TRBJ2-1 gives the full variable domain: DTGVSQNPRHKITKRGQNVTFRCDPISEHNRLYWYRQTLGQGPEFLTYFQNEAQLEKSRLLSDRFSAERPKGSFSTLEIQRTEQGDSAMYLCASSQMRTSGSNEQFFGPGTRLTVL.

The gene calls are TRBV9 and TRBJ1-3; the match to TRBD1 covers 9 bases. The J segment lost 4 bases and the V segment lost 3 bases, leaving 8 bases of the junction unmatched. CDR3 size: 16 residues. Germline values: CDR1 SGDLS, CDR2 YYNGEE. Here the CDR3 reads CASSERGTGFGNTIYF. In DNA, the CDR3 is TGTGCCAGCAGCGAACGAGGGACAGGGTTCGGAAACACCATATATTTT.

This rearrangement joins TRBV21-1 to TRBJ2-7; the table's D call, TRBD2, was not checked against the DNA. TRBV21-1 is labeled a pseudogene. This CDR3 spans 14 amino acids. The CDR3 is CAIPGGLPSYEQYF. CDR3 DNA sequence: TGTGCCATCCCCGGGGGCCTTCCCTCCTACGAGCAGTACTTC.

This clonotype was observed at least ten times. This chain joins TRBV12-3 or TRBV12-4 and TRBJ2-3, with D possibly matching TRBD2 (6 bases). The CDR3 spans 14 residues. With 4 bases removed from V and 8 bases from J, the gap between germline ends came to 16 bases. CDR3 nucleotide sequence: TGTGCCAGCAGTTCGGGACTCACCTCATCTACGCAGTATTTT. This encodes CASSSGLTSSTQYF.

This clonotype has just a few counts. The V and J genes are TRBV3-1 and TRBJ2-3; 10 bases align to TRBD2. CDR3 length equals 16 residues. Germline V lookup: CDR1 LGHDT, CDR2 YNNKEL (reference sequence). J gave up 4 bases and V 0 bases, and 4 bases lay outside the gene matches. The CDR3 is CASSQESGLASDTQYF. As DNA, the CDR3 is TGTGCCAGCAGCCAAGAATCGGGACTAGCGTCAGATACGCAGTATTTT.

This clonotype was seen at least ten times. J is TRBJ1-6 and V is TRBV9; no firm D call. The CDR3 covers 15 residues. Germline CDR1 reads SGDLS; CDR2 reads YYNGEE. V dropped 0 bases and J dropped 5 bases, with 9 bases sitting between them. Here the CDR3 reads CASSVDGRHNSPLHF. The DNA of the CDR3 is TGTGCCAGCAGCGTAGACGGCCGACATAATTCACCCCTCCACTTT.

V gene TRBV3-1 combines with J gene TRBJ1-5; D is ambiguous. Germline values: CDR1 LGHDT, CDR2 YNNKEL (reference sequence). The CDR3 extends over 15 amino acids. V was pared by 9 bases and J by 0 bases, with 15 bases between. CDR3 sequence (DNA): TGTGCCAGTCCTGACGGACCTTATAGCAATCAGCCCCAGCATTTT. Translating gives CASPDGPYSNQPQHF.

This clonotype was seen only a few times. V is TRBV6-1 and J is TRBJ2-1, with 8 nucleotides matching TRBD1. Germline V gene data show CDR1 as MNHNS and CDR2 as SASEGT. The CDR3 has 16 amino acids. Trimming took 2 bases from V and 6 from J; bases not matched to a gene: 9. DNA for the CDR3: TGTGCCAGCAGTGAATGGAGGGACAGGCTGTTCAATGAGCAGTTCTTC. It translates to CASSEWRDRLFNEQFF.

This chain connects TRBV4-1 to TRBJ1-1; possible D gene TRBD1, 6 bases. V lost 0 bases to trimming and J lost 0 bases, with 11 bases between them. The CDR3 runs to 16 residues. CDR1 is MGHRA and CDR2 is YSYEKL in the germline V gene. In DNA form, the CDR3 reads TGCGCCAGCAGCCAAGATCGGTCAGGGGTGAACACTGAAGCTTTCTTT. This gives the protein CASSQDRSGVNTEAFF.

This clonotype was picked up many times. The rearrangement uses TRBV4-2 and TRBJ2-1, with D hard to call. The V gene lost 3 bases and the J gene lost 0 bases, with 18 bases spanning the gap. Germline values: CDR1 LGHNA, CDR2 YNFKEQ. CDR3 length: 18 amino acids. DNA for the CDR3: TGTGCCAGCAGCCAGGGTTCGTTCCAGGAGAGCTCCTACAATGAGCAGTTCTTC. Translating it yields CASSQGSFQESSYNEQFF.

This clonotype turned up a few times. J is TRBJ2-7 and V is TRBV12-3 or TRBV12-4; 9 positions agree with TRBD1. V was clipped by 3 bases and J by 4 bases; unmatched bases: 7. The CDR3 is 15 amino acids. DNA for the CDR3: TGTGCCAGCAGTTTTATCCTGGACAGGGGTTACGAGCAGTACTTC. Protein: CASSFILDRGYEQYF.

This clonotype has a count of ten or more. The chain carries TRBV6-2 or TRBV6-3 and TRBJ2-2; TRBD2 is a possible D gene (6 bases). The CDR3 is 15 amino acids. CDR1 MNHEY and CDR2 SVGEGT come from the germline V gene. Trimming stripped 2 bases from V and 4 bases from J, with 11 bases between. The CDR3 reads CASSYTGEATGELFF. The CDR3, as DNA: TGTGCCAGCAGTTACACGGGAGAGGCCACCGGGGAGCTGTTTTTT.

This clonotype was seen a single time. J is TRBJ1-5 and V is TRBV27, with 9 bases identical to TRBD1. Germline values: CDR1 MNHEY, CDR2 SMNVEV (reference sequence). Trimming at V came to 5 bases and at J to 3 bases, leaving 8 bases not matched to a gene. CDR3 length: 16 amino acids. As DNA, the CDR3 is TGTGCCAGCAGTCTTACGGGACAGGGAATCAATCAGCCCCAGCATTTT. Amino acid sequence: CASSLTGQGINQPQHF.

Comments on this clonotype: Given a much more abundant clone one base away, this may be a read error. V usage is TRBV2 and J usage is TRBJ2-2; perhaps TRBD1 as D (7 bases). There are 17 residues in the CDR3. Germline V gene sequence: CDR1 SNHLY, CDR2 FYNNEI. The CDR3 nucleotides read TGTGCCAGCAGGGCCCGGCCAGGGGGAACGAACACCGGGGGGCTGTTTTTT. Translating it yields CASRARPGGTNTGGLFF. Full variable domain (remainder filled in from reference TRBV2 and TRBJ2-2): EPEVTQTPSHQVTQMGQEVILRCVPISNHLYFYWYRQILGQKVEFLVSFYNNEISEKSEIFDDQFSVERPDGSNFTLKIRSTKLEDSAMYFCASRARPGGTNTGGLFFGEGSRLTVL.